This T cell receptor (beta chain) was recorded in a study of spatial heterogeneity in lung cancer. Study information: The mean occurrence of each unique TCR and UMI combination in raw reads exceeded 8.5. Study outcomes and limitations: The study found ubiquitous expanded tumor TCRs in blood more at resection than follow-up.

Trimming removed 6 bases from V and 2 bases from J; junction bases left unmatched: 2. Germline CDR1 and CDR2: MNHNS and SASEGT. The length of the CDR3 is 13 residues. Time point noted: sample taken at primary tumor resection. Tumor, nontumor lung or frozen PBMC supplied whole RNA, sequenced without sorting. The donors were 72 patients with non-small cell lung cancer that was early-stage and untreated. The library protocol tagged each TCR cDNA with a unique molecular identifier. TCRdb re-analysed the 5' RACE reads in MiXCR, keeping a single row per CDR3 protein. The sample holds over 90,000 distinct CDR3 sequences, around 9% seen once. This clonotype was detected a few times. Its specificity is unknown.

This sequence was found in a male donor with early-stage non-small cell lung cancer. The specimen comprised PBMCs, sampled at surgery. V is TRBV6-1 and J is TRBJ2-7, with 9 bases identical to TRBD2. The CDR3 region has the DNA TGTGCCAGCAGGTTAGCGGGGGCCTACGAGCAGTACTTC. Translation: CASRLAGAYEQYF.